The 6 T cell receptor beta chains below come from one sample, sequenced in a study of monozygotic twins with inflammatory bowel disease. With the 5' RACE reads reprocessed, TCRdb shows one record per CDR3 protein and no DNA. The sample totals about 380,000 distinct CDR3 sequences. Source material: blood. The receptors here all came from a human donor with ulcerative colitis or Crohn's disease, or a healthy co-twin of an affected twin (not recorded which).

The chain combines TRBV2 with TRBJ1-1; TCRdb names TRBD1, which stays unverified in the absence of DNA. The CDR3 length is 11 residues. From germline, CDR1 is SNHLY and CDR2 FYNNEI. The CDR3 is CASISGTVAFF.

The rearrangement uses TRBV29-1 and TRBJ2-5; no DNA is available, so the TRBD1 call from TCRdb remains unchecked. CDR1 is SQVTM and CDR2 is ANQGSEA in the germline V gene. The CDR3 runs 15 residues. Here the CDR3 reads CSVAPNQGRGETQYF. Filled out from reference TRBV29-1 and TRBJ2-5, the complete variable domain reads SAVISQKPSRDICQRGTSLTIQCQVDSQVTMMFWYRQQPGQSLTLIATANQGSEATYESGFVIDKFPISRPNLTFSTLTVSNMSPEDSSIYLCSVAPNQGRGETQYFGPGTRLLVL.

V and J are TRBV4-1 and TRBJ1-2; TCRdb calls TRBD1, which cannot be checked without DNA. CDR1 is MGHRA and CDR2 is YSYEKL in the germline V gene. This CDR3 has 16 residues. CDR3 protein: CASSQPPGQGTYGYTF.

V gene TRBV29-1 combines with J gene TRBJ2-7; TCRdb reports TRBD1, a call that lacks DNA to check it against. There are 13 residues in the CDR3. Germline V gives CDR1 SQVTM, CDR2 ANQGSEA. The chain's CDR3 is CSYVGTASYEQYF.

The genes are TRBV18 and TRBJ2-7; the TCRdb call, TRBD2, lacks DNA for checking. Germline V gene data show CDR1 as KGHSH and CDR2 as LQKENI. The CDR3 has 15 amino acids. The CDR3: CASSPTDSLPREQYF.

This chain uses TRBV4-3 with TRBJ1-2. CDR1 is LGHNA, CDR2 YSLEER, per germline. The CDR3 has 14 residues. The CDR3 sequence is CASSQDRRTYGYTF.